One sample yielded the 17 T cell receptor beta chains listed below, sequenced in a study of immune heterogeneity within non-small cell lung tumors (dated by TCRdb to the late 2010s). Genomic DNA was extracted from bulk tumor tissue and used as the TCR template, and roughly 600 ng gDNA was amplified per sample. Multiple biopsies per primary tumor were taken during surgery, spaced as far apart as possible within the tumor mass. The study cohort was described as untreated, and the patients were newly diagnosed NSCLC cases having curative surgery. TCRdb records HiSeq X Ten as the sequencer. The TCR beta CDR3 region was amplified with a multiplex PCR system whose first round of approximately 10 cycles used 32 V-gene forward primers and 13 J-gene reverse primers. TCRdb trimmed public reads at Q25 via fastp, called clones via MiXCR and kept in-frame beta chains. All rows with the same CDR3 protein become a single entry with the most common DNA and genes. The sample table contains about 10,000 distinct CDR3 sequences; only one count was recorded for around 17% of them. Roughly 3.7% of the sample is held by the ten biggest clonotypes.

Sequencing used lung tumor tissue. The receptors here all came from a man aged 35-49 years with non-small cell lung cancer.

The chain's CDR3 is CASSLTPGQLGETQYF. In DNA form, the CDR3 reads TGCGCCAGCAGCTTGACGCCGGGACAGCTAGGAGAGACCCAGTACTTC. The gene calls are TRBV5-1 and TRBJ2-5; 7 nucleotides line up with TRBD1. CDR1 and CDR2 (germline): SGHRS, YFSETQ. The CDR3 totals 16 residues. Trimming removed 1 base from V and 4 bases from J; junction bases left unmatched: 10.

J is TRBJ2-1 and V is TRBV7-8, with unresolved D. The CDR3 loop spans 15 amino acids. The V gene lost 1 base and the J gene lost 5 bases, with 12 bases spanning the gap. Germline V gives CDR1 SGHVS, CDR2 FQNEAQ. This CDR3 reads CASSLEPGVHNEQFF. CDR3 sequence (DNA): TGTGCCAGCAGCTTAGAACCCGGCGTACACAATGAGCAGTTCTTC.

This clonotype was seen repeatedly, ten times or more. The junction shows a germline mismatch at one end, possibly a read error. The chain employs TRBV19 and TRBJ2-1; 9 bases agree with TRBD2. Looked up from germline, CDR1 is LNHDA and CDR2 is SQIVND (reference sequence). This CDR3 has 18 amino acids. The CDR3 DNA follows: TGTGTCAGTAGTATGAGGGGGTTCGCGGGGGGGGCAAACAATGAGCAGTTCTTC. This translates into CVSSMRGFAGGANNEQFF.

This clonotype was detected ten times or more. V gene TRBV14 combines with J gene TRBJ1-3; D ambiguous. The length of the CDR3 is 15 residues. Germline assignment: CDR1 SGHDN and CDR2 FVKESK. Trimming cost V 4 bases and J 4 bases, with 14 bases left between them. CDR3 loop: CASSPEVGLGNTIYF. The CDR3 DNA reads as TGTGCCAGCAGCCCGGAGGTTGGATTAGGAAACACCATATATTTT.

In its sample, this clonotype was seen many times. The V and J genes are TRBV12-3 or TRBV12-4 and TRBJ2-5, with D uncertain. The CDR3 contains 13 residues. V was shortened by 4 bases and J by 2 bases, with 8 bases between the two germline ends. CDR3 in DNA: TGTGCCAGCAGTTACGGAGAGCAAGAGACCCAGTACTTC. Translated: CASSYGEQETQYF.

This clonotype has a count of ten or more. The chain combines TRBV6-2 or TRBV6-3 with TRBJ2-7, with TRBD1 matching over 12 bases. Germline V lookup: CDR1 MNHEY, CDR2 SVGEGT. This CDR3 region has 14 residues. V dropped 6 bases and J dropped 5; count of bases not matched to a gene: 5. CDR3 in amino acids: CASRSGQGAHEQYF. In DNA form, the CDR3 reads TGTGCCAGCAGATCGGGACAGGGGGCCCACGAGCAGTACTTC.

With respect to this clonotype: A much bigger clone sits one base away, suggesting this may be a read error. The CDR3 loop reads CAITDGVTLGYTF. CDR3 DNA sequence: TGTGCCATCACCGACGGAGTAACTTTGGGCTACACCTTC. The chain has TRBV9 and TRBJ1-2; D gene ambiguous. V shed 9 bases and J shed 8 bases, with 20 bases lying between them. In germline, CDR1 is SGDLS, CDR2 YYNGEE. The CDR3 length is 13 residues.

This clonotype is judged medium-sized. The chain carries TRBV28 and TRBJ1-5, with a possible D match to TRBD1 (5 bases). The CDR3 is 16 residues long. Germline-derived CDR1 and CDR2 are MDHEN and SYDVKM. The V and J ends lost 3 bases and 0 bases respectively, with 12 bases between them. The CDR3 loop reads CASSFVWTYSNQPQHF. CDR3 sequence (DNA): TGTGCCAGCAGTTTCGTCTGGACATATAGCAATCAGCCCCAGCATTTT.

This clonotype was counted many times. The chain carries TRBV6-1 and TRBJ1-6; weak D call: TRBD1 (6 bases). The CDR3 contains 15 residues. Germline V CDR1 and CDR2: MNHNS, SASEGT. V gave up 5 bases and J gave up 2 bases, with 10 bases separating them. The CDR3 loop reads CASSWGGAYNSPLHF. CDR3 DNA sequence: TGTGCCAGCAGTTGGGGGGGCGCCTATAATTCACCCCTCCACTTT.

This clonotype was seen at least ten times. The J gene is TRBJ2-6, the V gene TRBV20-1; a possible D gene is TRBD1 (6 bases). The CDR3 extends over 15 amino acids. V was trimmed by 4 bases and J by 0 bases, leaving 10 bases between them. From germline, CDR1 is DFQATT and CDR2 SNEGSKA (reference sequence). The CDR3 DNA follows: TGCAGTGCTATCGACAGGACCTCTGGGGCCAACGTCCTGACTTTC. Translation gives CSAIDRTSGANVLTF.

Sample share makes this clonotype medium-sized. V is TRBV27 and J is TRBJ1-1, with a weak D call TRBD1 (5 bases). The CDR3 has 14 amino acids. Germline V CDR1 and CDR2: MNHEY, SMNVEV (reference sequence). Trimming took 5 bases from V and 4 from J, leaving 14 bases between them. The CDR3 sequence is CASSKTAGSTEAFF. The CDR3, as DNA: TGTGCCAGCAGTAAAACGGCAGGGTCCACTGAAGCTTTCTTT.

This clonotype was seen once. The V gene is TRBV7-2, the J gene TRBJ1-1; D remains ambiguous. The length of the CDR3 is 12 residues. V shed 2 bases and J shed 4 bases, with 5 bases lying between them. Germline V gene lookup returns CDR1 SGHTA and CDR2 FQGNSA. The CDR3, as DNA: TGTGCCAGCAGCTTAAGAAGCACTGAAGCTTTCTTT. This encodes CASSLRSTEAFF.

This clonotype was seen only a few times. A much larger clone sits a single nucleotide away, making a read error possible. J is TRBJ2-3 and V is TRBV28; tentatively, D is TRBD2 (5 bases). There are 16 residues in the CDR3. CDR1 MDHEN and CDR2 SYDVKM come from the germline V gene. Trimming stripped 6 bases from V and 2 bases from J, with 18 bases between. CDR3 sequence: CASSRTCGSYTDTQYF. In DNA form, the CDR3 reads TGTGCCAGCAGCCGCACCTGCGGGTCCTACACAGATACGCAGTATTTT.

This clonotype was detected only a few times. A read error is possible here, since a much larger clone lies one base away. CDR3 sequence (DNA): TGCGACAGCAGCGCCGGGACGGATTATGGCTACACCTTC. This codes for CDSSAGTDYGYTF. The J gene is TRBJ1-2, the V gene TRBV5-1, with D tentatively TRBD1 (5 bases). Germline loops: CDR1 SGHRS, CDR2 YFSETQ. The CDR3 covers 13 residues. Using reference TRBV5-1 and TRBJ1-2 for the parts outside the CDR3, the full variable domain is KAGVTQTPRYLIKTRGQQVTLSCSPISGHRSVSWYQQTPGQGLQFLFEYFSETQRNKGNFPGRFSGRQFSNSRSEMNVSTLELGDSALYLCDSSAGTDYGYTFGSGTRLTVV.

By share of the sample, this clonotype is medium-sized (0.01 to 0.1%). The chain employs TRBV28 and TRBJ1-3, with unresolved D. Deletions cut 5 bases from V and 3 bases from J, with 11 bases between. CDR1 is MDHEN, CDR2 SYDVKM, per germline. The CDR3 is 14 amino acids. Here the CDR3 reads CASSRQTLGNTIYF. The CDR3 nucleotides read TGTGCCAGCAGTCGGCAGACACTTGGAAACACCATATATTTT.

This clonotype is judged medium-sized. The rearrangement joins TRBV14 to TRBJ2-7; tentative D call: TRBD1 (6 bases). Germline CDR1 and CDR2: SGHDN and FVKESK. The CDR3 is made up of 15 amino acids. Trimming removed 4 bases at V and 0 bases at J, with 13 bases between. CDR3 in amino acids: CASSPRTAFSYEQYF. The CDR3 DNA reads TGTGCCAGCAGCCCTAGGACAGCCTTCTCCTACGAGCAGTACTTC.

This clonotype came up many times. Here the CDR3 reads CASSFGPASNTIYF. CDR3 DNA: TGTGCCAGCAGCTTTGGGCCAGCCTCAAACACCATATATTTT. The rearrangement uses TRBV7-2 and TRBJ1-3; D gene uncertain. Per the germline V gene, CDR1 is SGHTA and CDR2 is FQGNSA. The CDR3 sequence is 14 residues long. Trimming cost V 3 bases and J 6 bases, with 12 bases left between them.